This is a list of T cell receptor beta chains from one sample in a study of T cell responses to AZD1222 COVID-19 vaccine. The table came from immunoSEQ multiplex PCR; TCRdb's copy has only in-frame clones and leaves some out. The sample includes tens of thousands of clones, 79% of them seen just once. Sequencing used peripheral blood, obtained on day 0 of MenACWY control vaccination. All receptors derive from an adult in good health. CDR3s include the opening cysteine and the closing phenylalanine or tryptophan. A D gene is named only where the DNA matches it firmly. Clone size is shown for a subset of rows, as once, few, many or a class of expanded clone.

j_call: TRBJ1-2
v_call: TRBV7-9
d_call: .
clone_size: once
cdr3_length: 12
cdr3_nt: TGTGCCCCCTCTCTGAGGGGCTATGGCTACACCTTC
cdr3_aa: CAPSLRGYGYTF

j_call: TRBJ1-5
v_call: TRBV30
d_call: .
clone_size: .
cdr3_length: 13
cdr3_nt: TGTGCCTGGGGCGTTGAAGGGAATCAGCCCCAGCATTTT
cdr3_aa: CAWGVEGNQPQHF

j_call: TRBJ2-7
v_call: TRBV12-3/TRBV12-4
d_call: .
clone_size: .
cdr3_length: 13
cdr3_nt: TGTGCCAGCAGTACGGGGGAGGCCCTGGAGCAGTACTTC
cdr3_aa: CASSTGEALEQYF

j_call: TRBJ1-3
v_call: TRBV5-1
d_call: TRBD1
clone_size: .
cdr3_length: 17
cdr3_nt: TGCGCCAGCAGCTCGGGACAGCCGCCATACTCTGGAAACACCATATATTTT
cdr3_aa: CASSSGQPPYSGNTIYF

j_call: TRBJ2-2
v_call: TRBV6-2/TRBV6-3
d_call: .
clone_size: .
cdr3_length: 17
cdr3_nt: TGTGCCAGCAGTTCACCTCGGGGTAGCGGTTACACCGGGGAGCTGTTTTTT
cdr3_aa: CASSSPRGSGYTGELFF

j_call: TRBJ1-1
v_call: TRBV14
d_call: .
clone_size: .
cdr3_length: 17
cdr3_nt: TGTGCCAGCAGCCAAGGTGGTAGGTCCCCGCCGTTTGGTGAAGCTTTCTTT
cdr3_aa: CASSQGGRSPPFGEAFF

j_call: TRBJ1-4
v_call: TRBV18
d_call: .
clone_size: .
cdr3_length: 16
cdr3_nt: TGTGCCAGCTCACCCGACCAACTTGCAACTAATGAAAAACTGTTTTTT
cdr3_aa: CASSPDQLATNEKLFF

j_call: TRBJ2-5
v_call: TRBV5-8
d_call: .
clone_size: few
cdr3_length: 13
cdr3_nt: TGTGCCAGCAGCTTGGGACTTAAAGAGACCCAGTACTTC
cdr3_aa: CASSLGLKETQYF

j_call: TRBJ1-1
v_call: TRBV5-5
d_call: TRBD1
clone_size: .
cdr3_length: 15
cdr3_nt: TGTGCCAGCAGCTTGAGTAGGGGGCTAGACACTGAAGCTTTCTTT
cdr3_aa: CASSLSRGLDTEAFF

j_call: TRBJ1-1
v_call: TRBV6-1
d_call: .
clone_size: .
cdr3_length: 12
cdr3_nt: TGTGCCAGCAGTGAATTGATGGGTGAAGCTTTCTTT
cdr3_aa: CASSELMGEAFF

j_call: TRBJ2-1
v_call: TRBV5-1
d_call: TRBD2
clone_size: .
cdr3_length: 17
cdr3_nt: TGCGCCAGCAGCTTCCATGCCGGGACTAGCGGGGGTCATGAGCAGTTCTTC
cdr3_aa: CASSFHAGTSGGHEQFF

j_call: TRBJ2-1
v_call: TRBV27
d_call: TRBD2
clone_size: .
cdr3_length: 16
cdr3_nt: TGTGCCAGCAGTTTCTGGTCTAGCGGACCCTACAATGAGCAGTTCTTC
cdr3_aa: CASSFWSSGPYNEQFF

j_call: TRBJ1-4
v_call: TRBV7-9
d_call: .
clone_size: .
cdr3_length: 13
cdr3_nt: TGTGCCAGCAAGGCTATAGTTGTTGAAAAACTGTTTTTT
cdr3_aa: CASKAIVVEKLFF

j_call: TRBJ1-3
v_call: TRBV27
d_call: .
clone_size: .
cdr3_length: 15
cdr3_nt: TGTGCCAGCAGTTCCGCCTCGACAGGTCCGGACACCATATATTTT
cdr3_aa: CASSSASTGPDTIYF

j_call: TRBJ1-4
v_call: TRBV6-5
d_call: .
clone_size: .
cdr3_length: 15
cdr3_nt: TGTGCCAGCAGTTACGATGCGGGCCGCGGTGAAAAACTGTTTTTT
cdr3_aa: CASSYDAGRGEKLFF

j_call: TRBJ2-1
v_call: TRBV5-6
d_call: .
clone_size: .
cdr3_length: 16
cdr3_nt: TGTGCCAGCAGCTTGGAAGAGTTTAGCTCCTACAATGAGCAGTTCTTC
cdr3_aa: CASSLEEFSSYNEQFF

j_call: TRBJ1-6
v_call: TRBV4-2
d_call: .
clone_size: .
cdr3_length: 15
cdr3_nt: TGTGCCAGCAGCCAACCCGGACAGCCAAATTCACCCCTCCACTTT
cdr3_aa: CASSQPGQPNSPLHF

j_call: TRBJ2-5
v_call: TRBV18
d_call: TRBD1
clone_size: .
cdr3_length: 15
cdr3_nt: TGTGCCAGCTCACCACCGAGGACAGGGAAAGAGACCCAGTACTTC
cdr3_aa: CASSPPRTGKETQYF

j_call: TRBJ2-2
v_call: TRBV12-5
d_call: .
clone_size: once
cdr3_length: 12
cdr3_nt: TGTGCTAGTGGTTCAACCGGGGGGGAGCTGTTTTTT
cdr3_aa: CASGSTGGELFF

j_call: TRBJ1-3
v_call: TRBV5-1
d_call: .
clone_size: .
cdr3_length: 14
cdr3_nt: TGCGCCAGCAGCGCGACACTCTCTGGAAACACCATATATTTT
cdr3_aa: CASSATLSGNTIYF

j_call: TRBJ2-1
v_call: TRBV2
d_call: .
clone_size: .
cdr3_length: 11
cdr3_nt: TGTGCCAGTCGCGCTTACAATGAGCAGTTCTTC
cdr3_aa: CASRAYNEQFF

j_call: TRBJ2-3
v_call: TRBV13
d_call: TRBD2
clone_size: .
cdr3_length: 21
cdr3_nt: TGTGCCAGCAGCTTAGCTTACCGAGGACTAGCGGGAGTCACTAGCACAGATACGCAGTATTTT
cdr3_aa: CASSLAYRGLAGVTSTDTQYF

j_call: TRBJ1-1
v_call: TRBV5-1
d_call: .
clone_size: .
cdr3_length: 15
cdr3_nt: TGCGCCAGCAGCCCCGGGGGGGTCTGGGACACTGAAGCTTTCTTT
cdr3_aa: CASSPGGVWDTEAFF

j_call: TRBJ2-3
v_call: TRBV7-9
d_call: .
clone_size: few
cdr3_length: 15
cdr3_nt: TGTGCCAGCAGCCGAGGGAGTATCGGGACAGATACGCAGTATTTT
cdr3_aa: CASSRGSIGTDTQYF

j_call: TRBJ2-1
v_call: TRBV7-9
d_call: TRBD1
clone_size: .
cdr3_length: 13
cdr3_nt: TGTGCCAGCAGCTCGGTACAGACAGGGGAGCAGTTCTTC
cdr3_aa: CASSSVQTGEQFF

j_call: TRBJ2-1
v_call: TRBV5-1
d_call: .
clone_size: .
cdr3_length: 15
cdr3_nt: TGCGCCAGCAGCTTAGACGGGGTATCCTACAATGAGCAGTTCTTC
cdr3_aa: CASSLDGVSYNEQFF

j_call: TRBJ1-2
v_call: TRBV12-3/TRBV12-4
d_call: .
clone_size: .
cdr3_length: 11
cdr3_nt: TGTGCCAGCGGCAGGGGCTATGGCTACACCTTC
cdr3_aa: CASGRGYGYTF

j_call: TRBJ1-1
v_call: TRBV5-5
d_call: TRBD1
clone_size: .
cdr3_length: 17
cdr3_nt: TGTGCCAGCAGCTTGGGACAGGGGGTGACCATGAACACTGAAGCTTTCTTT
cdr3_aa: CASSLGQGVTMNTEAFF

j_call: TRBJ1-2
v_call: TRBV5-1
d_call: TRBD1
clone_size: .
cdr3_length: 15
cdr3_nt: TGCGCCAGCAGCCTTACCCCCGGGACAGGGGATGGCTACACCTTC
cdr3_aa: CASSLTPGTGDGYTF

j_call: TRBJ2-1
v_call: TRBV7-9
d_call: .
clone_size: few
cdr3_length: 14
cdr3_nt: TGTGCCAGCAGCTTAGTGGAACTAGCCCATGAGCAGTTCTTC
cdr3_aa: CASSLVELAHEQFF

j_call: TRBJ1-2
v_call: TRBV10-3
d_call: .
clone_size: .
cdr3_length: 11
cdr3_nt: TGTGCCATCAGGCAGGGAGGAGGCTACACCTTC
cdr3_aa: CAIRQGGGYTF

j_call: TRBJ1-5
v_call: TRBV6-5
d_call: TRBD1
clone_size: .
cdr3_length: 15
cdr3_nt: TGTGCCAGCAGTAGTTCGGACAGGGGTCACCAGCCCCAGCATTTT
cdr3_aa: CASSSSDRGHQPQHF

j_call: TRBJ1-5
v_call: TRBV30
d_call: .
clone_size: .
cdr3_length: 14
cdr3_nt: TGTGCCTGGAGTACCGGGGCGCGGGGTCAGCCCCAGCATTTT
cdr3_aa: CAWSTGARGQPQHF

j_call: TRBJ2-3
v_call: TRBV30
d_call: .
clone_size: .
cdr3_length: 11
cdr3_nt: TGTGCCTGGAGTCCCTATGATACGCAGTATTTT
cdr3_aa: CAWSPYDTQYF

j_call: TRBJ2-3
v_call: TRBV9
d_call: .
clone_size: .
cdr3_length: 19
cdr3_nt: TGTGCCAGCAAAATAACCGGGGCCATGGAGCCCTCCCGCACAGATACGCAGTATTTT
cdr3_aa: CASKITGAMEPSRTDTQYF

j_call: TRBJ1-2
v_call: TRBV19
d_call: .
clone_size: .
cdr3_length: 14
cdr3_nt: TGTGCCAGTACCCACACAGGGAAAGGATATGGCTACACCTTC
cdr3_aa: CASTHTGKGYGYTF

j_call: TRBJ1-1
v_call: TRBV7-2
d_call: .
clone_size: .
cdr3_length: 15
cdr3_nt: TGTGCCAGCAGCTACGGAGTTCGGGTGAACACTGAAGCTTTCTTT
cdr3_aa: CASSYGVRVNTEAFF

j_call: TRBJ1-1
v_call: TRBV12-3/TRBV12-4
d_call: .
clone_size: .
cdr3_length: 10
cdr3_nt: TGTGCCGGCGGGAACACTGAAGCTTTCTTT
cdr3_aa: CAGGNTEAFF

j_call: TRBJ1-2
v_call: TRBV6-4
d_call: .
clone_size: .
cdr3_length: 13
cdr3_nt: TGTGCCAGCAGTCAAGAGGCAGGCCATGGCTACACCTTC
cdr3_aa: CASSQEAGHGYTF

j_call: TRBJ1-4
v_call: TRBV9
d_call: .
clone_size: .
cdr3_length: 14
cdr3_nt: TGTGCCAGCACCCGGGAAACAACGGGGGAAAAACTGTTTTTT
cdr3_aa: CASTRETTGEKLFF

j_call: TRBJ2-3
v_call: TRBV11-2
d_call: TRBD2
clone_size: .
cdr3_length: 18
cdr3_nt: TGTGCCAGCAGCTTCGGGACTACCTCTTATGCTAGCACAGATACGCAGTATTTT
cdr3_aa: CASSFGTTSYASTDTQYF

j_call: TRBJ2-7
v_call: TRBV28
d_call: .
clone_size: .
cdr3_length: 12
cdr3_nt: TGTGCCAGCAGTAACACGAACCACGAGCAGTACTTC
cdr3_aa: CASSNTNHEQYF

j_call: TRBJ1-3
v_call: TRBV5-5
d_call: TRBD1
clone_size: .
cdr3_length: 15
cdr3_nt: TGTGCCAGCAGCACGGGACAGACCTCTGGAAACACCATATATTTT
cdr3_aa: CASSTGQTSGNTIYF

j_call: TRBJ2-2
v_call: TRBV28
d_call: .
clone_size: .
cdr3_length: 13
cdr3_nt: TGTGCCAGCAGTGGGGGTACAGTCGGGGAGCTGTTTTTT
cdr3_aa: CASSGGTVGELFF

j_call: TRBJ1-6
v_call: TRBV5-1
d_call: .
clone_size: .
cdr3_length: 16
cdr3_nt: TGCGCCAGCAGCTTGGAATGGGGGGCGCGAAATTCACCCCTCCACTTT
cdr3_aa: CASSLEWGARNSPLHF

j_call: TRBJ2-1
v_call: TRBV5-1
d_call: TRBD1
clone_size: .
cdr3_length: 15
cdr3_nt: TGCGCCAGCAGCTTGAGGGGACAGTATTACAATGAGCAGTTCTTC
cdr3_aa: CASSLRGQYYNEQFF

j_call: TRBJ1-1
v_call: TRBV3-1/TRBV3-2
d_call: TRBD1
clone_size: .
cdr3_length: 15
cdr3_nt: TGTGCCAGCTGGAGGAGTGCAGGGGGAAGGACTGAAGCTTTCTTT
cdr3_aa: CASWRSAGGRTEAFF

j_call: TRBJ2-1
v_call: TRBV29-1
d_call: .
clone_size: .
cdr3_length: 12
cdr3_nt: TGCAGCGTTGGAAGGACAGACATAGAGGGGTTCTTC
cdr3_aa: CSVGRTDIEGFF

j_call: TRBJ1-2
v_call: TRBV28
d_call: TRBD1
clone_size: .
cdr3_length: 16
cdr3_nt: TGTGCCAGCAGTTTGGGTGGGACAGGGGTCTTCTATGGCTACACCTTC
cdr3_aa: CASSLGGTGVFYGYTF

j_call: TRBJ1-4
v_call: TRBV28
d_call: .
clone_size: .
cdr3_length: 15
cdr3_nt: TGTGCCAGCAGTTTCTCGGGGGTGGAGGATGAAAAACTGTTTTTT
cdr3_aa: CASSFSGVEDEKLFF

j_call: TRBJ1-6
v_call: TRBV7-8
d_call: .
clone_size: .
cdr3_length: 14
cdr3_nt: TGTGCCAGCAGAACGGGACACTGGGATTCACCCCTCCACTTT
cdr3_aa: CASRTGHWDSPLHF

j_call: TRBJ2-1
v_call: TRBV29-1
d_call: .
clone_size: .
cdr3_length: 15
cdr3_nt: TGCAGCGTTCAAGGTGGCCCGAGCTCCTACAATGAGCAGTTCTTC
cdr3_aa: CSVQGGPSSYNEQFF

j_call: TRBJ1-1
v_call: TRBV7-9
d_call: TRBD1
clone_size: .
cdr3_length: 14
cdr3_nt: TGTGCCAGCGACCAGGGACAGCACTCTTTCGCGACTTTCTTT
cdr3_aa: CASDQGQHSFATFF

j_call: TRBJ1-2
v_call: TRBV30
d_call: .
clone_size: .
cdr3_length: 12
cdr3_nt: TGTGCCTGGAACGGAGGGGCGAATGGCTACACCTTC
cdr3_aa: CAWNGGANGYTF

j_call: TRBJ2-5
v_call: TRBV11-3
d_call: TRBD2
clone_size: .
cdr3_length: 16
cdr3_nt: TGTGCCAGCAGCCAAGGCGGGCTAGCGGCCCAAGAGACCCAGTACTTC
cdr3_aa: CASSQGGLAAQETQYF